This T cell receptor (beta chain) was identified in a study of T cell repertoires in cytomegalovirus infection. The wider study: The study used recently identified HLA-C-restricted and well-studied HLA-B-restricted CMV epitopes. Both CMV infection and a matching HLA type were indicated by public TCR beta signatures.

CDR1 and CDR2 (germline): SNHLY, FYNNEI. V lost 2 bases, J lost 13 bases, and 8 bases lay in between. The CDR3 runs 11 residues. Study findings and constraints: Of the TCR beta families, the public ones yielded a cumulative frequency that identified carriers of CMV plus the relevant HLA.

About this clonotype itself: Its antigen is currently unknown.

TCRdb reanalysed the reads using MiXCR and keeps one entry per CDR3 protein. The sample yields about 770,000 distinct CDR3 sequences, almost 30% seen once. This TCR derives from a human donor in good health (CMV status not recorded). Some clones in this sample may be carry-over from other donors' samples. This sample comprised cultured CD8+ T cells from PBMCs, obtained from culture after CMV antigen stimulation. The V call is TRBV2, the J call TRBJ1-4; weak D call: TRBD1 (6 bases). CDR3 region: CASSEWGLLFF. The CDR3 region has the DNA TGTGCCAGCAGTGAATGGGGGCTACTGTTTTTT.